This paragraph reports one TCR beta chain. Those enrolled in Seattle joined during active infection and were followed longitudinally afterward. The source of the sample is a study of blood T cell repertoires in COVID-19. Study-level information: Italy, Spain and the United States were the sources of the convalescent and acute COVID-19 samples. T cells, B-cell-depleted T cells, or PBMCs supplied cDNA or gDNA.

Trimming took 7 bases from V and 10 from J, leaving 14 bases between them. The CDR3 has 13 amino acids. Germline CDR1 and CDR2: MNHEY and SMNVEV (reference sequence). In the authors' workflow: Reference gene primer amplification in the assay estimated nucleated cell counts. Assay used: immunoSEQ multiplex PCR; TCRdb lists only in-frame clones, some missing. That table furnishes V, J and clone size, whereas the DNA furnished D and trimming. The sample contains fewer than 95,000 clones, about 74% of which appear only once. The sequencing input was peripheral blood. This receptor was taken from a man aged 70-80 years with COVID-19, enrolled during active disease. The V gene is TRBV27, the J gene TRBJ1-6; no clear D gene. The CDR3 region is CASKPPTQSPLHF. The CDR3 coding sequence is TGTGCCAGCAAGCCCCCTACCCAATCACCCCTCCACTTT.